One sample yielded the 27 T cell receptor beta chains listed below, sequenced in a study of tumor-infiltrating lymphocytes in primary liver carcinoma (dated by TCRdb to 2016 to 2017). Sequencer: Illumina HiSeq 2500. TCRbeta-specific cDNA was reverse-transcribed from 500 ng total RNA using a constant-region primer and ProtoScript II reverse transcriptase. Construction of the TCRbeta libraries relied on three nested rounds of multiplex PCR, following a slightly modified ARM-PCR procedure. The first two PCR rounds used multiplex TRBV1-TRBV30 forward primers with a Cbeta reverse primer, each for 10 cycles. In-frame beta chains were kept once TCRdb had trimmed the public reads at Q25 with fastp and called clones with MiXCR. CDR3 protein sequences are deduplicated, and each keeps its most common genes and DNA. Across this sample there are under 200,000 distinct CDR3 sequences, with about two thirds seen only once. The ten top clones hold 6% to 8.5% of the sample.

TRIzol reagent was used to extract blood RNA from unsorted whole blood, while the DNeasy Blood & Tissue kit provided the germline DNA. Sequencing used peripheral blood. The source of these receptors is a woman in her fifties or sixties with primary liver carcinoma and hepatitis B virus infection.

A note on this clonotype: A clone one base away is much larger, so this may be a read error. V usage is TRBV13 and J usage is TRBJ1-5; D gene uncertain. V was shortened by 0 bases and J by 4 bases, with 7 bases between the two germline ends. CDR1 and CDR2 (germline): PRHDT, FYEKMQ (reference sequence). The CDR3 consists of 14 residues. CDR3 sequence (DNA): TGTGCCAGCAGCTTAGGAGGGCGAAATCAGCCCCAGCATTTT. Translation gives CASSLGGRNQPQHF.

Points on this clonotype: An end of the junction differs from the germline gene, which may be a read error. The V gene is TRBV11-2, the J gene TRBJ2-1; perhaps TRBD1 as D (5 bases). Germline loops: CDR1 SGHAT, CDR2 FQNNGV. The CDR3 is 15 residues long. CDR3 in DNA: TGTGCTAGCAGCTTAGGGGTGCCTTATTACAATGAGCAGTTCTTC. Encoded protein: CASSLGVPYYNEQFF.

V and J are TRBV2 and TRBJ2-1, with 11 bases that match TRBD2. Germline loops: CDR1 SNHLY, CDR2 FYNNEI. This CDR3 has 13 residues. V was pared by 10 bases and J by 4 bases, with 3 bases of the junction left unmatched. The CDR3 DNA follows: TGTGCCACCAGACTAGCGGGGTACAATGAGCAGTTCTTC. This translates into CATRLAGYNEQFF.

This clonotype came up once. Relative to the germline gene, one junction end is altered; a read error may explain this. J is TRBJ2-5 and V is TRBV11-2, with D hard to call. The CDR3 runs 13 residues. CDR1 is SGHAT, CDR2 FQNNGV, per germline. This CDR3 reads CTSSFWSQDTQYF. CDR3 coding DNA: TGTACCAGCAGCTTTTGGTCCCAGGATACCCAGTACTTC.

Of note for this clonotype: One end of the junction is discordant with germline, which a read error may explain. The rearrangement links TRBV6-5 to TRBJ2-5; TRBD1 agrees at 7 bases. The length of the CDR3 is 15 residues. CDR1 and CDR2 (germline): MNHEY, SVGAGI. The CDR3 protein is CTSSERTGGIVTQYF. DNA of the CDR3: TGTACCAGCAGCGAAAGGACAGGTGGCATCGTGACCCAGTACTTC.

Turning to this clonotype: A single base separates this from a much larger clone, so it may be a read error. This chain uses TRBV13 with TRBJ1-1; TRBD1 might be the D (5 bases). This CDR3 is 13 amino acids long. CDR1 and CDR2 from the germline V gene are PRHDT and FYEKMQ (reference sequence). DNA for the CDR3: TGTGCCAGCAGCTTCGATGGGGCCACTGATGCTTTCTTT. Amino acids: CASSFDGATDAFF.

This chain uses TRBV20-1 with TRBJ1-2; the match to TRBD1 covers 7 bases. Losses at the gene ends were 0 bases for V and 4 bases for J; bases not matched to a gene: 11. This CDR3 comprises 16 residues. CDR1 and CDR2 (germline): DFQATT, SNEGSKA (reference sequence). CDR3 sequence reads: CSARENAGGLVYGYTF. The CDR3 region has the DNA TGCAGTGCTAGAGAAAACGCAGGGGGTTTGGTCTATGGCTACACCTTC.

With regard to this clonotype: One end of the junction is discordant with germline, which a read error may explain. The CDR3 DNA is TGTGCCAGCAGTGTCGAGGGACACCACTACACCGGGGAGCTGTTCTTT. It codes for CASSVEGHHYTGELFF. The chain couples TRBV6-1 to TRBJ2-2; D may be TRBD1 (6 bases). The CDR3 is 16 amino acids. The germline V gene encodes CDR1 MNHNS and CDR2 SASEGT.

This clonotype was recorded only once. A clone one base away is much larger, so this may be a read error. This chain joins TRBV13 and TRBJ2-7; D ambiguous. CDR1 and CDR2 from the germline V gene are PRHDT and FYEKMQ (reference sequence). The CDR3 is 11 residues long. The CDR3 DNA reads TGTACCAGCAGCCCCTCCTACGAGCAGTACTTC. Protein sequence: CTSSPSYEQYF.

The chain carries TRBV11-2 and TRBJ2-2, with 7 positions matching TRBD1. With 9 bases clipped from V and 7 bases from J, the junction kept 17 bases outside the gene matches. The CDR3 spans 16 residues. Per the germline V gene, CDR1 is SGHAT and CDR2 is FQNNGV. The chain's CDR3 is CASNNDRVSYSGELFF. CDR3 nucleotides: TGTGCCAGTAACAACGACAGGGTTTCATACAGCGGGGAGCTGTTTTTT.

The CDR3 DNA follows: TGTGCCAGCAGTTGGACAGGGGGAGGGGAAGCTTTCTTT. Protein sequence: CASSWTGGGEAFF. This chain connects TRBV5-4 to TRBJ1-1; 10 bases map to TRBD1. The CDR3 covers 13 residues. The V segment lost 5 bases and the J segment 8 bases; nucleotides outside the gene matches: 6. Germline CDR1 reads SGHNT; CDR2 reads YYREEE (reference sequence).

A note on this clonotype: A much larger clone is a single base away; this may be a read error. Since no conserved phenylalanine or tryptophan closes the CDR3, a read error is the likely cause. The V call is TRBV5-5, the J call TRBJ2-3; weak D call: TRBD1 (5 bases). Looked up from germline, CDR1 is SGHKS and CDR2 is YYEKEE (reference sequence). Trimming pared 0 bases from V and 2 bases from J, leaving 10 bases between. The CDR3 covers 15 residues. This CDR3 reads CASSLGSGNTDTQYS. For the CDR3, the DNA is TGTGCCAGCAGCTTGGGGTCAGGGAACACAGATACGCAGTATTCT.

A word on this clonotype: One junction end disagrees with the germline gene, perhaps due to a read error. The chain carries TRBV29-1 and TRBJ2-3; unclear D gene. CDR1 is SQVTM, CDR2 ANQGSEA, per germline. The CDR3 is made up of 13 amino acids. The CDR3 spells CSVLPGGTDMQYF. The CDR3 DNA is TGCAGCGTCCTACCAGGTGGCACTGATATGCAGTATTTT.

The genes are TRBV7-9 and TRBJ2-1, with D maybe TRBD1 (6 bases). Germline assignment: CDR1 SEHNR and CDR2 FQNEAQ (reference sequence). Trimming stripped 1 base from V and 3 bases from J, with 10 bases between. This CDR3 comprises 15 residues. The CDR3 DNA sequence: TGTGCCAGCAGCTTAGTAGGGGGAGACTACAATGAGCAGTTCTTC. Translating it yields CASSLVGGDYNEQFF.

Remarks on this clonotype: One base away lies a much larger clone, so this may be a sequencing read error. The chain recombines TRBV6-5 with TRBJ1-2; the D is unclear. CDR1 and CDR2 (germline): MNHEY, SVGAGI. The CDR3 has 14 residues. The CDR3 reads CASSRNDGNYGYAF. The CDR3 DNA follows: TGTGCCAGCAGTCGAAACGACGGAAACTATGGCTACGCCTTC.

In DNA form, the CDR3 reads TGTGCCAGCAGCTCACTCAGATTCTCCTATAATTCACCCCTCCACTTT. Protein product: CASSSLRFSYNSPLHF. This chain joins TRBV5-6 and TRBJ1-6; D ambiguous. This CDR3 spans 16 amino acids. The germline V gene encodes CDR1 SGHDT and CDR2 YYEEEE. V lost 3 bases and J 0 bases, leaving 10 bases between the germline ends.

Points on this clonotype: A much larger clone differs by one base, so this may be a read error. The V gene is TRBV14, the J gene TRBJ2-5; D might be TRBD2 (6 bases). The CDR3 loop spans 12 amino acids. CDR1 and CDR2 (germline): SGHDN, FVKESK. The V and J ends lost 6 bases and 7 bases respectively, with 12 bases between them. In DNA form, the CDR3 reads TGTGCCAGCAGTCTCGCGGGAAGGACCCAGTACTTC. Its protein is CASSLAGRTQYF.

This clonotype was seen at least ten times. V and J are TRBV4-1 and TRBJ2-1; 13 nucleotides agree with TRBD2. V lost 5 bases and J lost 0; bases outside the gene matches: 7. Looked up from germline, CDR1 is MGHRA and CDR2 is YSYEKL. The CDR3 is made up of 18 amino acids. CDR3 sequence: CASSSRTSGSISYNEQFF. CDR3 coding DNA: TGCGCCAGCAGCTCTCGGACTAGCGGGAGTATCTCCTACAATGAGCAGTTCTTC.

On this clonotype: One base away lies a much larger clone, so this may be a sequencing read error. This chain joins TRBV6-5 and TRBJ2-1, with D possibly TRBD2 on 6 matching bases. CDR1 MNHEY and CDR2 SVGAGI come from the germline V gene. CDR3 length equals 13 residues. CDR3 residues: CASSHSEGGEQFF. As DNA, the CDR3 is TGTGCCAGCAGTCACTCGGAGGGTGGCGAGCAGTTCTTC.

The CDR3 is CASSSHPTGPNSPLHF. In DNA, the CDR3 is TGTGCCAGCAGCTCGCACCCGACAGGGCCGAATTCACCCCTCCACTTT. The chain uses TRBV12-3 or TRBV12-4 and TRBJ1-6; 7 positions agree with TRBD1. The CDR3 consists of 16 residues. The V and J ends lost 6 bases and 7 bases, in that order; junction bases with no gene match: 12.

Notes on this clonotype: This sequence may be a read error, since a much larger clone differs from it by one base. The chain couples TRBV12-3 or TRBV12-4 to TRBJ2-1, with 10 bases matching TRBD2. This CDR3 is 13 amino acids long. This CDR3 reads CVSSWASGSEQFF. The CDR3 bases are TGTGTCAGCAGTTGGGCTAGCGGGAGTGAGCAGTTCTTC.

This clonotype was observed many times. The rearrangement links TRBV6-6 to TRBJ1-4; no clear D gene. This CDR3 contains 13 residues. The V gene's germline CDR1 is MNHNY and CDR2 SVGAGI (reference sequence). Between the trimmed V and J ends, which lost 6 bases and 10 bases, there was a span of 15 bases. The CDR3 DNA follows: TGTGCCAGCAGCCCCCGATTCGAGGGAAAACTGTTTTTT. Translation: CASSPRFEGKLFF.

A word on this clonotype: A much larger clone lies a single base off, so this may be a read error. The chain links TRBV5-5 to TRBJ1-6; D gene ambiguous. Trimming removed 3 bases from V and 9 bases from J, with 16 bases in between. This CDR3 has 15 amino acids. The germline V gene has CDR1 SGHKS and CDR2 YYEKEE (reference sequence). CDR3 in amino acids: CASSSTDPISSPLHF. DNA for the CDR3: TGTGCCAGCAGCTCGACCGATCCTATAAGTTCACCCCTCCACTTT.

This clonotype is a singleton in its sample. V gene TRBV29-1 combines with J gene TRBJ2-7, with 7 bases that match TRBD1. Germline assignment: CDR1 SQVTM and CDR2 ANQGSEA. The CDR3 extends over 13 amino acids. CDR3 amino acids: CNVIQGYSYEQYF. In DNA form, the CDR3 reads TGCAACGTCATACAGGGGTACTCCTACGAGCAGTACTTC.

This clonotype showed up just a few times. The chain couples TRBV6-5 to TRBJ2-1; 7 nucleotides match TRBD2. The junction had 6 bases not matched to a gene; V was cut back by 2 bases and J by 8 bases. CDR1 and CDR2 (germline): MNHEY, SVGAGI. This CDR3 has 14 amino acids. The chain's CDR3 is CASSYLAGVDEQFF. The CDR3 bases are TGTGCCAGCAGTTACCTGGCGGGAGTTGATGAGCAGTTCTTC.

Note on this clonotype: A much larger clone lies a single base off, so this may be a read error. The chain links TRBV5-8 to TRBJ2-7; D is unclear. CDR3 size: 11 residues. The germline V gene encodes CDR1 SGHTS and CDR2 YDEGEE. The CDR3 DNA is TGTGCCAGCAGCTTGGCCGGGCCCCAGATCTTC. Translating it yields CASSLAGPQIF.

As to this clonotype: It is likely a read error, because the conserved phenylalanine at the end of the CDR3 is missing. The J gene is TRBJ2-3, the V gene TRBV12-3 or TRBV12-4, with D perhaps given as TRBD1 or TRBD2 (5 bases each). CDR3 size: 17 residues. CDR3 sequence: CASSAHVQQASTDMQYL. CDR3 DNA: TGTGCCAGCAGTGCCCATGTTCAACAGGCTAGCACAGATATGCAGTATCTT.